These T cell receptor beta chains were read from a single sample in a study of chemoradiotherapy in HPV16-positive cancers. The protocol was immunoSEQ multiplex PCR, while the TCRdb copy is restricted to in-frame clones and leaves out a portion. The top ten hold approximately 6.2% of the sample, which has 5,500 to 7,000 clones, approximately 83% seen once. Source: tumor tissue, taken from a patient who underwent chemoradiotherapy. The receptors were gathered from a human donor with HPV-associated anogenital cancer. The CDR3 runs from the conserved cysteine through the conserved F or W. D genes are given only for firm matches. Size values are once, few and many counts, or a class for expanded clones, and some rows have none.

v_gene	j_gene	d_gene	abundance	CDR3aa	CDR3nt
TRBV10-1	TRBJ2-1	-	-	CASSRSSYNEQFF	TGCGCCAGCAGCCGGAGCTCCTACAATGAGCAGTTCTTC
TRBV6-5	TRBJ2-7	TRBD2	-	CASSLDPSGTNYEQYF	TGTGCCAGCAGTTTAGACCCTTCAGGGACTAACTACGAGCAGTACTTC
TRBV2	TRBJ1-1	TRBD1	-	CASSEAPPGGEGTEAFF	TGTGCCAGCAGTGAAGCCCCACCAGGGGGGGAGGGCACTGAAGCTTTCTTT
TRBV28	TRBJ1-5	TRBD1	-	CASSPEWHRGQFQPQHF	TGTGCCAGCAGCCCGGAGTGGCACAGGGGGCAGTTTCAGCCCCAGCATTTT
TRBV30	TRBJ2-2	TRBD1	-	CAWATGVTGELFF	TGTGCCTGGGCTACAGGGGTCACCGGGGAGCTGTTTTTT
TRBV18	TRBJ1-3	-	-	CASSPAAVRGSGNTIYF	TGTGCCAGCTCACCGGCAGCCGTTAGGGGCTCTGGAAACACCATATATTTT
TRBV5-4	TRBJ2-3	-	-	CASSLGLSSTDTQYF	TGTGCCAGCAGCTTGGGGCTTTCTAGCACAGATACGCAGTATTTT
TRBV18	TRBJ2-1	TRBD1	-	CASSPSTTGQQYNEQFF	TGTGCCAGCTCACCATCCACAACGGGACAGCAGTACAATGAGCAGTTCTTC
TRBV11-2	TRBJ2-3	-	-	CASSSHGRTDTQYF	TGTGCCAGCAGCTCTCACGGACGCACAGATACGCAGTATTTT
TRBV5-1	TRBJ2-3	-	-	CASSPVPSTDTQYF	TGCGCCAGCAGCCCTGTGCCTAGCACAGATACGCAGTATTTT
TRBV27	TRBJ1-2	TRBD1	-	CASSLTQGARGYTF	TGTGCCAGCAGCCTTACCCAGGGGGCGCGTGGCTACACCTTC
TRBV7-9	TRBJ1-3	TRBD1	-	CASSRTGRVSGNTIYF	TGTGCCAGCAGCCGGACAGGCCGAGTCTCTGGAAACACCATATATTTT
TRBV14	TRBJ2-3	-	-	CASSQVVGQAGHTQYF	TGTGCCAGCAGCCAAGTTGTAGGTCAGGCAGGCCATACGCAGTATTTT
TRBV5-1	TRBJ2-3	-	-	CASSWAVITTDTQYF	TGCGCCAGCAGCTGGGCGGTTATTACCACAGATACGCAGTATTTT
TRBV7-9	TRBJ1-5	-	-	CASSLASGRSNQPQHF	TGTGCCAGCAGCTTAGCGTCGGGGAGGAGCAATCAGCCCCAGCATTTT
TRBV29-1	TRBJ2-4	-	-	CSVEEGRAKNIQYF	TGCAGCGTTGAAGAAGGTAGGGCCAAAAACATTCAGTACTTC
TRBV5-1	TRBJ1-5	-	-	CASSLGPIGEGQPQHF	TGCGCCAGCAGCTTGGGCCCTATTGGGGAGGGCCAGCCCCAGCATTTT
TRBV28	TRBJ2-5	-	-	CASSDKLYQETQYF	TGTGCCAGCAGTGACAAGTTGTACCAAGAGACCCAGTACTTC
TRBV9	TRBJ2-7	-	-	CASSPRDRPYEQYF	TGTGCCAGCAGCCCCCGGGACCGTCCCTACGAGCAGTACTTC
TRBV21-1	TRBJ1-5	-	few	CASRTGEGNQPQHF	TGTGCCAGCAGGACAGGGGAGGGGAATCAGCCCCAGCATTTT
TRBV7-9	TRBJ1-2	-	once	CASSLESYGYTF	TGTGCCAGCAGCTTAGAAAGCTATGGCTACACCTTC
TRBV5-1	TRBJ2-2	-	-	CASSLSATNTGELFF	TGCGCCAGCAGCCTATCGGCCACTAACACCGGGGAGCTGTTTTTT
TRBV4-2	TRBJ2-7	-	-	CASSQLEGYEQYF	TGTGCCAGCAGCCAACTAGAGGGCTACGAGCAGTACTTC
TRBV7-3	TRBJ2-3	TRBD1	-	CASSQTGGLADTQYF	TGTGCCAGCAGCCAGACAGGGGGCTTGGCAGATACGCAGTATTTT
TRBV4-2	TRBJ1-1	TRBD1	-	CASSQAPGQGMGMNTEAFF	TGTGCCAGCAGCCAAGCTCCGGGACAGGGGATGGGGATGAACACTGAAGCTTTCTTT
TRBV5-6	TRBJ1-2	-	-	CASSLMSSPSNYGYTF	TGTGCCAGCAGCTTGATGAGTAGCCCCTCTAACTATGGCTACACCTTC
TRBV6-1	TRBJ1-2	-	-	CASSEGARLGYTF	TGTGCCAGCAGTGAAGGGGCCAGATTGGGCTACACCTTC
TRBV5-6	TRBJ1-2	-	-	CASSFLEINYGYTF	TGTGCCAGCAGCTTTTTGGAGATTAACTATGGCTACACCTTC
TRBV5-4	TRBJ2-7	TRBD2	-	CASSLEYSGTSPYEQYF	TGTGCCAGCAGCTTGGAGTACTCCGGGACTAGCCCCTACGAGCAGTACTTC
TRBV30	TRBJ1-1	-	-	CAWAEREAFF	TGTGCCTGGGCGGAGAGGGAAGCTTTCTTT
TRBV28	TRBJ1-2	-	-	CASSLPTGARYGYTF	TGTGCCAGCAGTTTACCGACTGGGGCTCGCTATGGCTACACCTTC
TRBV10-3	TRBJ2-1	TRBD2	-	CASNLAGGPRQFF	TGTGCCTCCAATCTAGCGGGAGGGCCCCGGCAGTTCTTC
TRBV5-1	TRBJ1-1	-	medium-sized	CASSYGGLVAEAFF	TGCGCCAGCAGCTATGGAGGTTTAGTCGCTGAAGCTTTCTTT
TRBV21-1	TRBJ2-3	-	-	CASSKAGGRDTQYF	TGTGCCAGCAGCAAAGCAGGGGGCAGGGATACGCAGTATTTT
TRBV30	TRBJ1-2	-	-	CAWITKGGLSYGYTF	TGTGCCTGGATCACTAAGGGGGGCTTGAGCTATGGCTACACCTTC
TRBV5-4	TRBJ1-5	-	-	CASSLSGVSDQPQHF	TGTGCCAGCAGCTTGTCAGGGGTGAGCGATCAGCCCCAGCATTTT
TRBV30	TRBJ1-4	-	once	CAWKGVEKLFF	TGTGCCTGGAAAGGGGTTGAAAAACTGTTTTTT
TRBV7-2	TRBJ1-2	-	-	CASSLEYQVYGYTF	TGTGCCAGCAGCTTAGAGTATCAGGTCTATGGCTACACCTTC
TRBV5-1	TRBJ2-1	TRBD1	-	CASSPDRYNEQFF	TGCGCCAGCAGCCCGGACAGGTACAATGAGCAGTTCTTC
TRBV19	TRBJ2-3	TRBD2	-	CASSALAGGPTDTQYF	TGTGCCAGTAGTGCACTAGCGGGGGGGCCGACGGATACGCAGTATTTT
TRBV2	TRBJ2-7	-	-	CASSEDSEQYF	TGTGCCAGCAGTGAAGACTCCGAGCAGTACTTC
TRBV30	TRBJ1-5	-	-	CAWSEPSNQPQHF	TGTGCCTGGAGTGAGCCATCCAATCAGCCCCAGCATTTT
TRBV28	TRBJ2-1	-	-	CASTTGLRAEQFF	TGTGCCAGCACCACAGGCCTGAGGGCTGAGCAGTTCTTC